The 14 T cell receptor beta chains below all came from one sample that was sequenced in a study of metastatic and nonmetastatic thyroid tumors (dated by TCRdb to 2018 to 2021). Libraries were made using PCR. The run used an Illumina HiSeq 4000. TCRdb passed the public sequencing reads through fastp at Q25 and MiXCR, retaining productive beta sequences. Present in this sample are roughly 44,000 clones, 20% to 25% of which were seen just once. The ten top clones hold around 15% of the sample. No patient had received any treatment before thyroid surgery. The specimen was tumor tissue. The receptors derive from a female donor with papillary thyroid cancer or a benign thyroid nodule (not recorded which). Some clones in this sample may be carry-over from other donors' samples.

This clone was recorded a few times. The chain combines TRBV11-2 with TRBJ1-2, with D possibly being TRBD1 (5 bases). The germline CDR1 and CDR2 sequences are SGHAT and FQNNGV. The V end lost 1 base, the J end lost 12 bases, and 15 bases lay between the germline ends. The CDR3 contains 13 residues. CDR3 sequence reads: CASSLVGGTPHTF. Written as DNA, the CDR3 is TGTGCCAGCAGCTTAGTCGGAGGGACCCCCCACACCTTC. The full variable domain, in which reference TRBV11-2 and TRBJ1-2 provide the parts outside the CDR3, is EAGVAQSPRYKIIEKRQSVAFWCNPISGHATLYWYQQILGQGPKLLIQFQNNGVVDDSQLPKDRFSAERLKGVDSTLKIQPAKLEDSAVYLCASSLVGGTPHTFGSGTRLTVV.

The table lists this clone with many counts. V and J are TRBV4-1 and TRBJ2-3; 11 bases map to TRBD2. Trimming cost V 3 bases and J 1 base; bases outside gene matches: 6. Germline CDR1 MGHRA, CDR2 YSYEKL. The length of the CDR3 is 17 residues. CDR3 sequence: CASSQDPGLAGTDTQYF. Here the CDR3 DNA reads TGCGCCAGCAGCCAGGACCCGGGACTAGCGGGCACAGATACGCAGTATTTT.

This clone was recorded many times. This chain links TRBV7-3 with TRBJ1-1; 9 bases are a match to TRBD1. The CDR3 is 15 amino acids. Germline V lookup: CDR1 SGHTA, CDR2 FQGTGA. V lost 5 bases to trimming and J lost 9 bases; unmatched junction nucleotides: 13. The CDR3 region has the DNA TGTGCCAGCAGCGAGGACAGGGGAGCGGGAAGTAAAGCTTTCTTT. It is translated as CASSEDRGAGSKAFF.

This clone was seen more than once but under ten times. The chain joins TRBV6-2 or TRBV6-3 to TRBJ2-1; 8 bases match TRBD2. Per germline, CDR1 MNHEY and CDR2 SVGEGT. The CDR3 covers 13 residues. J lost 6 bases, V lost 6 bases, and 4 bases had no gene match. The DNA for the CDR3 is TGTGCCAGCAGCCCCGGGACTAGCAATGAGCAGTTCTTC. The encoded protein is CASSPGTSNEQFF.

This clone appeared many times. The rearrangement uses TRBV10-2 and TRBJ2-1; 11 positions agree with TRBD2. Germline CDR1 is WSHSY and CDR2 is SAAADI. V shed 6 bases and J 9 bases; nucleotides not matched to a gene: 19. The CDR3 is made up of 18 amino acids. DNA of the CDR3: TGCGCCAGCAGCAGACTAGCGGGGCTACTCTCGAAGGACTCTGAGCAGTTCTTC. Amino acid sequence: CASSRLAGLLSKDSEQFF.

In this sample, this clone turned up many times. V and J are TRBV5-1 and TRBJ2-1; the match to TRBD1 covers 11 bases. From germline, CDR1 is SGHRS and CDR2 YFSETQ. There are 14 residues in the CDR3. J was trimmed by 6 bases and V by 4 bases; bases with no gene match: 3. CDR3 protein: CASSSGTGGNEQFF. Written as DNA, the CDR3 is TGCGCCAGCAGCAGTGGGACAGGGGGCAATGAGCAGTTCTTC.

This clone was seen a few times. A single base separates this from a much larger clone, so it may be a read error. The CDR3 spells CASSIGYWELFF. The CDR3 coding sequence is TGTGCCAGTAGTATCGGCTACTGGGAGCTGTTTTTT. V usage is TRBV19 and J usage is TRBJ2-2; D uncertain. The CDR3 length is 12 residues. Germline loops: CDR1 LNHDA, CDR2 SQIVND (reference sequence). Trimming removed 3 bases from V and 9 bases from J, with 8 bases in between.

This clone has at least ten counts. CDR3 in amino acids: CSVRGARAEAFF. The DNA for the CDR3 is TGCAGCGTTCGGGGGGCAAGGGCTGAAGCTTTCTTT. The chain links TRBV29-1 to TRBJ1-1; perhaps TRBD1 as D (6 bases). This CDR3 has 12 residues. Germline V gene sequence: CDR1 SQVTM, CDR2 ANQGSEA. Between the trimmed V and J ends, which lost 5 bases and 6 bases, there was a span of 13 bases.

This chain uses TRBV28 with TRBJ2-2; D may be TRBD2 (6 bases). V was pared by 3 bases and J by 1 base, with 15 bases between. Per germline, CDR1 MDHEN and CDR2 SYDVKM. This CDR3 comprises 17 residues. CDR3 nucleotides: TGTGCCAGCAGTTTTCCCCGACTAGGGCTGAACACCGGGGAGCTGTTTTTT. This gives the protein CASSFPRLGLNTGELFF.

At least ten counts were recorded for this clone. The chain links TRBV9 to TRBJ2-7; D possibly corresponds to TRBD1 (6 bases). V lost 0 bases and J lost 2, with 12 bases in between. Germline V gene lookup returns CDR1 SGDLS and CDR2 YYNGEE. The CDR3 is made up of 15 amino acids. CDR3 in amino acids: CASSVGTVPPYEQYF. The CDR3 coding sequence is TGTGCCAGCAGCGTAGGGACAGTGCCACCCTACGAGCAGTACTTC.

This clone was found a few times. One end of the junction varies from germline; a read error may be responsible. The CDR3 is CASGLAGGPYDQFF. CDR3 bases: TGTGCCAGCGGACTAGCGGGAGGGCCCTATGATCAGTTCTTC. V gene TRBV6-1 combines with J gene TRBJ2-1; 15 bases line up with TRBD2. This CDR3 is built from 14 residues. Germline V gene lookup returns CDR1 MNHNS and CDR2 SASEGT.

The genes are TRBV5-1 and TRBJ2-3, with 8 positions matching TRBD2. The junction had 7 bases not matched to a gene; V was cut back by 4 bases and J by 0 bases. The germline CDR1 and CDR2 sequences are SGHRS and YFSETQ. This CDR3 region has 16 residues. CDR3 amino acids: CASSRERGTSTDTQYF. CDR3 in DNA: TGCGCCAGCAGCCGGGAGCGGGGGACTAGCACAGATACGCAGTATTTT.

The genes are TRBV20-1 and TRBJ2-7; 10 positions match TRBD1. The V gene end was trimmed by 3 bases and the J gene end by 2 bases; junction bases not matched to a gene: 7. There are 15 residues in the CDR3. Germline CDR1 DFQATT, CDR2 SNEGSKA (reference sequence). CDR3 DNA sequence: TGCAGTGCTAGTGTCGGACAGGGGGGACCCTACGAGCAGTACTTC. Its protein is CSASVGQGGPYEQYF.

V usage is TRBV15 and J usage is TRBJ2-5; 7 nucleotides align to TRBD2. The CDR3 is made up of 15 amino acids. Germline V gene data show CDR1 as LNHNV and CDR2 as YYDKDF (reference sequence). The trim removed 0 bases at V and 5 bases at J, leaving 6 bases unmatched. The CDR3 sequence is CATSRDRGLGETQYF. The CDR3 DNA reads as TGTGCCACCAGCAGAGATCGAGGACTAGGCGAGACCCAGTACTTC.